This entry features one T cell receptor (beta chain) sequence. This receptor's antigen is unknown. No base quality information exists; no much larger clone differs at one position. Inclusive of the bounding cysteine and phenylalanine, the CDR3 is 13 residues long. Only the CDR3 part of the read is kept: 39 bases, read in frame from the first base. Trimming at the junction amounts to 9 bases on V and 3 bases on J, and the germline ends lie 15 bases apart. The germline V gene supplies CDR1 SNHLY and CDR2 FYNNEI. Per the publication, the time point label means: about 28 days (+/-7) after the second vaccine dose. AZD1222 recipients given second doses at about 4 weeks or at about 12 weeks were pooled, since spike-specific TCR depth and breadth were not found to differ between the two schedules. The vaccinee samples were drawn from two UK trials, COV001 and COV002, one of which was a single-blind randomized controlled phase 2/3 trial testing AZD1222 (ChAdOx1 nCoV-19) in healthy adults. For TCRbeta chain sequencing, PBMC samples from trial participants were taken at day 0 and at day 28 after the second dose.

The CDR3 regions of human TCRbeta chains were analyzed by immunosequencing. The source study handled its data this way. Repertoire TCRs were matched against a reference library of SARS-CoV-2-specific TCRs generated with the MIRA antigen-specificity platform. Breadth was defined as the fraction of unique TCRs that were SARS-CoV-2-associated, and depth was defined as the fraction of total T cells that were SARS-CoV-2-associated. Using the MIRA data, each spike-specific TCR was mapped to the spike region that the TCR reacts to and placed in a CD4 or CD8 class. Log10-transformed breadth and depth values were compared by one-way ANOVA with Sidak's multiple comparisons tests. TCRdb obtained this table from immuneACCESS and retained in-frame rearrangements with V and J assigned. These tables miss some clones; where compared with another copy, unresolved V genes account for less than half of the shortfall, and the remainder is unexplained. V and J calls and clone size come straight from that table; D and trimming were deduced from the DNA. This sample lists over 100,000 clones; 87% were detected once. The ten top clones hold around 2.5% of the sample.

This sample is drawn from a study of T cell responses to AZD1222 COVID-19 vaccine (dated by TCRdb to the early 2020s). General notes on the study: A total of 230 to 250 trial participants underwent TCR sequencing, of whom 207 had received two doses of AZD1222 and 26 had received two doses of the MenACWY control vaccine. Enrollment into the trials was organized by age into subgroups of 18-55, 56-69 and 70-plus years, and those subgroups contained roughly 150, 30 and 60 TCR-sequenced participants, respectively. Overall study results and their limits: Conclusions about previously exposed vaccinees are limited because only five or six AZD1222 recipients were SARS-CoV-2 seropositive at baseline. In the small 56-69-year group, the increase in depth fell short of significance, most likely because of low power. Nearly half of unique spike-specific TCRs reportedly recognized epitopes outside regions mutated in the B.1.351 and B.1.1.7 variants. The vaccine-associated CD4 TCRs covered the entire spike protein, and the dominant responses fell in regions 160-218 and 743-854. Spike-specific TCR breadth and depth rose significantly after two AZD1222 doses compared with day 0 and with MenACWY recipients. Participants were mostly white British, with more females than males. The authors suggested clonal diversity may have been underestimated. No day 14 peak-response samples were available, so repertoires were characterized only after the peak T cell response.

This sample comprised peripheral blood, obtained 28 days after the second AZD1222 dose. Recombination joined TRBV2 with TRBJ2-7, with the D assignment possibly TRBD1 or TRBD2, given 5 matching bases for each. The clonotype was recovered from an adult who received the AZD1222 COVID-19 vaccine. The nucleotide sequence reads as follows: TGTGCCAGTGGGGGAGAGGGCAACTACGAGCAGTACTTC. Its coded protein is CASGGEGNYEQYF.